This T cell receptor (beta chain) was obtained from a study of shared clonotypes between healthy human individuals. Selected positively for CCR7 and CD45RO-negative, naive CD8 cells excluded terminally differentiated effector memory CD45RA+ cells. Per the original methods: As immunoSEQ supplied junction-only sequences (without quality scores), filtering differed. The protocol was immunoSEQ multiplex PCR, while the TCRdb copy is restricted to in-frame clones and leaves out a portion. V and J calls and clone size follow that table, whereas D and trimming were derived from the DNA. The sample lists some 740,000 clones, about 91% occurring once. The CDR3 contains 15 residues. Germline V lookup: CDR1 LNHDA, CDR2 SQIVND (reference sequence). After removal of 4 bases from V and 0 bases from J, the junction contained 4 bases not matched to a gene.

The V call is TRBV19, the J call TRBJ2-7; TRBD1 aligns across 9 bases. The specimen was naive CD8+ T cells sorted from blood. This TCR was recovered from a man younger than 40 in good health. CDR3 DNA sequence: TGTGCCAGTAGTACTTCGGGACAGGGCTCCTACGAGCAGTACTTC. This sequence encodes CASSTSGQGSYEQYF.